This TCR beta chain was captured by sequencing in a study of T cells in Graves' hyperthyroidism and ophthalmopathy. In its sample, this clonotype was seen many times. Trimming shortened V by 8 bases and J by 0 bases, and 11 bases separated the two germline ends. CDR3 length: 13 amino acids. Germline V gene data show CDR1 as MDHEN and CDR2 as SYDVKM. Authors of the study amplified TCR beta CDR3 regions from RNA transcripts. HTBI primers were employed in a first-round RT-PCR of the TCR CDR3. MiXCR, run by TCRdb on the multiplex PCR reads, gives a single entry per CDR3 protein. The repertoire consists of a few hundred thousand distinct CDR3 sequences, with approximately 14% occurring once and the leading ten covering around a quarter.

This TCR derives from a woman aged 18-35 years with Graves' hyperthyroidism that later progressed to Graves' ophthalmopathy. V is TRBV28 and J is TRBJ2-7; D is ambiguous. The sequenced sample was blood. The CDR3 coding sequence is TGTGCCAGCGGCCACTTAAGCTCCTACGAGCAGTACTTC. Its translation: CASGHLSSYEQYF.